This T cell receptor (beta chain) was sequenced for a study of CD8+ T cells in alopecia areata. General study points: Resident alphabeta T cells of normal skin are also sequenced in scalp samples.

Indicated treatment: oral pan-JAK inhibitor, 5-10 mg twice daily. This clone was seen more than once but under ten times. Antigen specificity is unknown. Trimming took off 3 bases at V and 2 bases at J, with 13 bases between the two ends. Per germline, CDR1 SQVTM and CDR2 ANQGSEA. This CDR3 spans 14 amino acids. TCR sequencing used cDNA made by reverse transcription of extracted RNA. TCRdb's copy holds only in-frame clones and misses some; the assay was immunoSEQ multiplex PCR. Of roughly 92,000 clones listed, about two thirds are singletons. The input for sequencing was CD8+ T cells sorted from blood, taken around week 46, from a patient treated with tofacitinib. The TCR was taken from a human donor with alopecia areata. The V and J genes are TRBV29-1 and TRBJ2-5; possibly TRBD2 for D (5 bases). CDR3 region: CSVEVPGLQETQYF. The CDR3 nucleotides are TGCAGCGTTGAGGTCCCGGGGTTACAAGAGACCCAGTACTTC.